Given below is one T cell receptor (beta chain) in context. The clone's antigen remains unknown. No much larger clone is present one base from it, and per-base qualities are unavailable. These data originate in a study of blood T cell repertoires in COVID-19 (dated by TCRdb to 2019 to 2021). Study-level background: Collaborator samples came from the United States, Italy and Spain and covered acute and convalescent phases of COVID-19. The material from the prospective study consisted of cDNA or gDNA derived from T cells, B-cell-depleted T cells, or PBMCs. Deeply sampled blood TCRbeta repertoires from subjects exposed to, actively infected with, or recovered from COVID-19 were included in the dataset. The repertoires were released in a freely available public database intended as a resource for research on the immune response to SARS-CoV-2. Samples came from the ongoing ImmuneRACE study (first 160 participants) plus 1,254 subjects from 6 global collaborators. Sample metadata almost always included a de-identified subject ID, COVID-19 status, age in years and sex. HLA class I and class II types, where available, came from metadata supplied by the sample provider rather than from assay-based typing. Broad study findings and their caveats: The quantity of clinical and demographic metadata differed by source and by participant and was supplied without curation.

In the prospective study, participants were about 18 to 100 years old, resided in fewer than 25 geographic areas of the United States, and were enrolled through a virtual design. Cohort assignment in the prospective study relied on participant-reported clinical history from a screening survey and a study questionnaire. Exposed participants had been in contact with someone with a PCR-confirmed or clinician-diagnosed COVID-19 case within 2 weeks of study entry. Each participant in the prospective study had whole blood, serum and a nasopharyngeal or oropharyngeal swab collected by mobile phlebotomists. Additional blood draws and questionnaires over an approximately two-month period could optionally be provided by prospective study participants. Before DNA extraction, prospective study blood samples were shipped either frozen or at room temperature. TCRbeta CDR3 regions were amplified from genomic DNA by means of the immunoSEQ Assay, a bias-controlled multiplex PCR. The published analysis was carried out like this. The number of nucleated cells in each sample was estimated by amplification of reference gene primers within the assay. To quantify the absolute abundance of each unique TCRbeta CDR3 rearrangement, sequence reads were collapsed and filtered. For each sample, productive Simpson clonality was calculated as the square root of Simpson's diversity index over productive rearrangements. What TCRdb holds here is the immuneACCESS table cut down to in-frame rearrangements. Part of the clones is not present; checked against another copy, under half of the missing clones reflect an unresolved V gene, and the others are unexplained. The D gene and trimming were derived from the DNA, and the V and J assignments and clone size from that table. The sample table lists 250,000 to 400,000 clones, approximately 81% of them with a count of one. The ten largest account for approximately 1.9% of the sample.

CDR1 and CDR2 (MNHNY, SVGAGI) derive from the germline V gene (reference sequence). The cysteine opens and the phenylalanine closes a CDR3 of 16 amino acids. Solely the CDR3 DNA is kept, with 48 bases framed from the first base. V ends up 4 bases short and J 4 bases short, with an unmatched junction base count of 9. The rearrangement combines TRBV6-6 with TRBJ2-1, with 8 junctional bases fitting TRBD2. This receptor was taken from a woman aged 25-40 years who had been exposed to COVID-19. The sequenced sample consisted of PBMCs or T cells enriched from blood (not recorded which). The nucleotides read TGTGCCAGCAGTTCCGTGGGACTAGAGGCGTACAATGAGCAGTTCTTC. Its coded protein is CASSSVGLEAYNEQFF.